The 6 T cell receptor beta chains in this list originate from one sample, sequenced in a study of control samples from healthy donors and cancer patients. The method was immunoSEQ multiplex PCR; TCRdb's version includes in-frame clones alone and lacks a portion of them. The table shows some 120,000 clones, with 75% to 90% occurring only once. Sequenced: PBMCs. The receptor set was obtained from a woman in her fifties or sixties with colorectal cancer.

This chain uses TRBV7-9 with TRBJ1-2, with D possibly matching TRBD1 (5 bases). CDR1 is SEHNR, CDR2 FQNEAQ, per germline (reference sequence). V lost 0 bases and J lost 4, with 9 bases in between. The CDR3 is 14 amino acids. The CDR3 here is CASSLAGTPYGYTF. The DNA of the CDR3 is TGTGCCAGCAGCTTAGCGGGGACCCCCTATGGCTACACCTTC.

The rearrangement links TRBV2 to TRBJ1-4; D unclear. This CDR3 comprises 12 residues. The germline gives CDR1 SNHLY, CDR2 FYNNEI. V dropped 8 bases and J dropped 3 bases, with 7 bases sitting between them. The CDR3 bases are TGTGCCAGCGGGCGTCCTAATGAAAAACTGTTTTTT. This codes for CASGRPNEKLFF.

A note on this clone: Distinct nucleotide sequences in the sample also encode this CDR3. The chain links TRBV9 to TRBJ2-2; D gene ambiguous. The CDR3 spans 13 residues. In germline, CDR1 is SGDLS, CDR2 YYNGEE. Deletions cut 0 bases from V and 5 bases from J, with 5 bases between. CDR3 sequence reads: CASSVGGTGELFF. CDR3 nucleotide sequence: TGTGCCAGCAGCGTAGGTGGGACCGGGGAGCTGTTTTTT.

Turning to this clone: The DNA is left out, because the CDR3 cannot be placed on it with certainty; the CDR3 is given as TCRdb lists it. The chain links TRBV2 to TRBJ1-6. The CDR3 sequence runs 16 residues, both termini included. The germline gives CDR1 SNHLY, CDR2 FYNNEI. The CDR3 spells CASILGSSSYNSPLHF.

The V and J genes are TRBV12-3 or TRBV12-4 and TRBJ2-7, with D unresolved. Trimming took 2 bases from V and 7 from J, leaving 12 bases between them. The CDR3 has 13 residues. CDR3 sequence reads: CASSLYRAEEQYF. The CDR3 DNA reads TGTGCCAGCAGTTTATATAGGGCGGAAGAGCAGTACTTC.

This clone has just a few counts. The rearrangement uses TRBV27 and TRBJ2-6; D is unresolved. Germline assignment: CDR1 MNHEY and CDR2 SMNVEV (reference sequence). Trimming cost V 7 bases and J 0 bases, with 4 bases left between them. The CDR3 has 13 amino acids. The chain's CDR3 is CASTSSGANVLTF. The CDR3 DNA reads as TGTGCCAGCACTTCCTCTGGGGCCAACGTCCTGACTTTC.